Below, 27 T cell receptor beta chains from the same sample are listed, as sequenced in a study of lymphopenia after photon versus proton radiotherapy. The repertoire was sequenced with immunoSEQ multiplex PCR; TCRdb's copy has only in-frame clones and lacks some. Of approximately 70,000 clones detected, approximately 86% appear once; the ten largest clones hold around 13%. Source: peripheral blood, taken from a patient treated with proton-based radiotherapy. All receptors derive from an elderly man with esophageal cancer.

The rearrangement uses TRBV19 and TRBJ1-3; perhaps TRBD1 as D (5 bases). CDR3 length: 16 amino acids. V was clipped by 5 bases and J by 2 bases, with 16 bases between them. CDR1 and CDR2 (germline): LNHDA, SQIVND (reference sequence). CDR3 in DNA: TGTGCCAGTAGTGCCCAACCCGGGACTCCTGGAAACACCATATATTTT. Residues: CASSAQPGTPGNTIYF.

This chain joins TRBV30 and TRBJ2-7; 8 bases are a match to TRBD2. CDR1 and CDR2 from the germline V gene are GTSNPN and SVGIG (reference sequence). There are 15 residues in the CDR3. The V gene end was trimmed by 4 bases and the J gene end by 3 bases; junction bases not matched to a gene: 11. This CDR3 reads CAWTGHSGMFYEQYF. The CDR3 coding sequence is TGTGCCTGGACGGGTCATAGCGGGATGTTCTACGAGCAGTACTTC.

The V gene is TRBV28, the J gene TRBJ1-1; D is unresolved. The length of the CDR3 is 15 residues. Per the germline V gene, CDR1 is MDHEN and CDR2 is SYDVKM. V dropped 6 bases and J dropped 6 bases, with 20 bases sitting between them. In nucleotides, the CDR3 is TGTGCCAGCAGACCTTCAGAGGGATCGACGGCTGAAGCTTTCTTT. Its translation is CASRPSEGSTAEAFF. Filled out from reference TRBV28 and TRBJ1-1, the complete variable domain reads DVKVTQSSRYLVKRTGEKVFLECVQDMDHENMFWYRQDPGLGLRLIYFSYDVKMKEKGDIPEGYSVSREKKERFSLILESASTNQTSMYLCASRPSEGSTAEAFFGQGTRLTVV.

As concerns this clone: This CDR3 is missing its conserved last phenylalanine or tryptophan, likely due to a read error. The V and J genes are TRBV7-9 and TRBJ1-5; TRBD1 matches 11 bases. CDR3 length: 15 residues. Trimming at V came to 3 bases and at J to 5 bases, leaving 3 bases not matched to a gene. CDR1 is SEHNR, CDR2 FQNEAQ, per germline (reference sequence). The CDR3 loop reads CASSLDRGRDQPQHV. For the CDR3, the DNA is TGTGCCAGCAGCTTGGACAGGGGGCGAGATCAGCCCCAGCATGTT.

The rearrangement joins TRBV4-1 to TRBJ1-1; D is perhaps TRBD1 (5 bases). The CDR3 has 15 amino acids. The V end was cut by 0 bases, the J end by 0 bases, with 8 bases between. Germline V gene data show CDR1 as MGHRA and CDR2 as YSYEKL. CDR3 residues: CASSQDGTVNTEAFF. DNA for the CDR3: TGCGCCAGCAGCCAAGACGGGACCGTGAACACTGAAGCTTTCTTT.

CDR3 residues: CASSPTGGDEKLFF. The DNA for the CDR3 is TGTGCCAGCAGCCCCACAGGAGGGGATGAAAAACTGTTTTTT. V gene TRBV5-4 combines with J gene TRBJ1-4; weak D call: TRBD1 (5 bases). V shed 4 bases and J shed 6 bases, with 13 bases lying between them. The length of the CDR3 is 14 residues. CDR1 is SGHNT and CDR2 is YYREEE in the germline V gene (reference sequence). The complete variable domain, with remaining parts taken from reference TRBV5-4 and TRBJ1-4, reads ETGVTQSPTHLIKTRGQQVTLRCSSQSGHNTVSWYQQALGQGPQFIFQYYREEENGRGNFPPRFSGLQFPNYSSELNVNALELDDSALYLCASSPTGGDEKLFFGSGTQLSVL.

The chain combines TRBV7-2 with TRBJ1-1; D unresolved. The CDR3 loop spans 14 amino acids. From germline, CDR1 is SGHTA and CDR2 FQGNSA. The germline V and J ends were trimmed by 6 bases and 4 bases, with 15 bases remaining between them. CDR3 loop: CASRRSTSLTEAFF. CDR3 sequence (DNA): TGTGCCAGCAGGCGCTCGACTTCTCTCACTGAAGCTTTCTTT. The whole variable domain, remainder taken from reference TRBV7-2 and TRBJ1-1, is GAGVSQSPSNKVTEKGKDVELRCDPISGHTALYWYRQSLGQGLEFLIYFQGNSAPDKSGLPSDRFSAERTGGSVSTLTIQRTQQEDSAVYLCASRRSTSLTEAFFGQGTRLTVV.

This chain connects TRBV2 to TRBJ1-5; 7 bases map to TRBD1. The CDR3 loop spans 18 amino acids. The V segment lost 7 bases and the J segment 0 bases; nucleotides outside the gene matches: 15. Germline V gives CDR1 SNHLY, CDR2 FYNNEI. The CDR3 region is CASKVDRANPYSNQPQHF. CDR3 in DNA: TGTGCCAGCAAAGTAGACAGGGCCAATCCCTATAGCAATCAGCCCCAGCATTTT.

This chain uses TRBV9 with TRBJ2-1; perhaps TRBD2 as D (5 bases). V shed 0 bases and J shed 1 base, with 17 bases lying between them. This CDR3 has 18 amino acids. Germline-derived CDR1 and CDR2 are SGDLS and YYNGEE. CDR3 amino acids: CASSVALLAAGSYNEQFF. The DNA for the CDR3 is TGTGCCAGCAGCGTAGCTCTGCTAGCCGCCGGTTCCTACAATGAGCAGTTCTTC.

The chain recombines TRBV7-2 with TRBJ1-1; D may be TRBD1 (5 bases). V lost 3 bases and J 7 bases, leaving 9 bases between the germline ends. The CDR3 totals 12 residues. Germline assignment: CDR1 SGHTA and CDR2 FQGNSA. DNA of the CDR3: TGTGCCAGCAGCTTTGGGGGTTATGAAGCTTTCTTT. Its protein product is CASSFGGYEAFF.

The CDR3 region has the DNA TGTGCCAGCAGTGCCTCAGGGAAGGGGGGCTACACCTTC. Translation gives CASSASGKGGYTF. This chain joins TRBV6-1 and TRBJ1-2; a weak D match, TRBD1 (5 bases). V lost 4 bases, J lost 8 bases, and 14 bases lay in between. This CDR3 has 13 residues. Germline loops: CDR1 MNHNS, CDR2 SASEGT.

The chain is built from TRBV14 and TRBJ1-2, with unresolved D. CDR3 length equals 15 residues. The germline V and J ends were trimmed by 3 bases and 5 bases, with 16 bases remaining between them. From germline, CDR1 is SGHDN and CDR2 FVKESK. This chain's CDR3 is CASSHLGGSQYGYTF. CDR3 DNA: TGTGCCAGCAGCCACCTGGGAGGGAGCCAGTATGGCTACACCTTC.

The chain has TRBV7-9 and TRBJ1-1; 10 nucleotides match TRBD1. This CDR3 contains 15 residues. J gave up 5 bases and V 4 bases, and 7 bases lay outside the gene matches. Germline V gives CDR1 SEHNR, CDR2 FQNEAQ (reference sequence). The CDR3 DNA sequence: TGTGCCAGCAGCTCGACAGGGGGCTTCGGAACTGAAGCTTTCTTT. Protein sequence: CASSSTGGFGTEAFF.

This rearrangement joins TRBV18 to TRBJ2-3; either TRBD1 or TRBD2 may fit D (7 bases each). Germline assignment: CDR1 KGHSH and CDR2 LQKENI. V was trimmed by 2 bases and J by 5 bases, leaving 14 bases between them. The CDR3 runs to 15 residues. CDR3 loop: CASSPSGGLQDTQYF. The CDR3 coding sequence is TGTGCCAGCTCACCATCAGGGGGACTACAAGATACGCAGTATTTT.

The chain couples TRBV5-1 to TRBJ2-1; the D gene is possibly TRBD1 (6 bases). CDR1 and CDR2 (germline): SGHRS, YFSETQ. Trimming removed 2 bases at V and 7 bases at J, with 10 bases between. The CDR3 runs 13 residues. For the CDR3, the DNA is TGCGCCAGCAGCTTAACAGGGAAGAATGAGCAGTTCTTC. Amino acids: CASSLTGKNEQFF.

V and J are TRBV5-1 and TRBJ1-1; D may be TRBD1 (5 bases). Germline V gene sequence: CDR1 SGHRS, CDR2 YFSETQ. The V gene lost 4 bases and the J gene lost 8 bases, with 21 bases spanning the gap. The CDR3 spans 15 residues. The CDR3 DNA reads TGCGCCAGCAGCCCAGATACAGGCGGTGTTCAGGAAGCTTTCTTT. It is translated as CASSPDTGGVQEAFF.

This clone came up once. This rearrangement joins TRBV5-4 to TRBJ1-2, with 11 bases aligning to TRBD1. V lost 4 bases to trimming and J lost 7 bases; unmatched junction nucleotides: 6. Germline assignment: CDR1 SGHNT and CDR2 YYREEE (reference sequence). The CDR3 totals 14 residues. CDR3 amino acids: CASSAGQGARGYTF. The CDR3 nucleotides read TGTGCCAGCAGCGCCGGACAGGGGGCGCGTGGCTACACCTTC.

The chain carries TRBV7-9 and TRBJ1-2; no firm D call. CDR1 and CDR2 from the germline V gene are SEHNR and FQNEAQ (reference sequence). CDR3 size: 15 residues. Between the trimmed V and J ends, which lost 7 bases and 4 bases, there was a span of 19 bases. The chain's CDR3 is CASTRAGVEGYGYTF. DNA for the CDR3: TGTGCCAGCACCAGAGCCGGGGTGGAGGGCTATGGCTACACCTTC.

V is TRBV5-6 and J is TRBJ2-4, with D perhaps assigned TRBD1 or TRBD2 (5 bases each). The V end was cut by 5 bases, the J end by 9 bases, with 21 bases between. The CDR3 length is 15 residues. CDR1 is SGHDT and CDR2 is YYEEEE in the germline V gene. CDR3 sequence: CASSRPGTPESIQYF. DNA for the CDR3: TGTGCCAGCAGTCGCCCCGGGACCCCGGAGTCCATTCAGTACTTC. The full variable domain, rest sourced from reference TRBV5-6 and TRBJ2-4, is DAGVTQSPTHLIKTRGQQVTLRCSPKSGHDTVSWYQQALGQGPQFIFQYYEEEERQRGNFPDRFSGHQFPNYSSELNVNALLLGDSALYLCASSRPGTPESIQYFGAGTRLSVL.

V usage is TRBV7-9 and J usage is TRBJ2-2; 7 nucleotides line up with TRBD1. CDR1 is SEHNR and CDR2 is FQNEAQ in the germline V gene (reference sequence). CDR3 length: 17 amino acids. The V and J ends lost 5 bases and 0 bases, in that order; junction bases with no gene match: 9. The CDR3 DNA sequence: TGTGCCAGCAGCCCCGGGGTTGGGACAGCGAACACCGGGGAGCTGTTTTTT. Translation: CASSPGVGTANTGELFF.

This chain connects TRBV5-1 to TRBJ1-1, with D perhaps matching TRBD1 (5 bases). Germline V gene sequence: CDR1 SGHRS, CDR2 YFSETQ. The CDR3 consists of 14 residues. Trimming cost V 2 bases and J 2 bases, with 10 bases left between them. CDR3 nucleotide sequence: TGCGCCAGCAGCTTAGGGGTCCAAAACACTGAAGCTTTCTTT. This sequence encodes CASSLGVQNTEAFF.

The chain is built from TRBV5-6 and TRBJ1-4, with D unclear. Germline V gives CDR1 SGHDT, CDR2 YYEEEE. V shed 1 base and J shed 0 bases, with 7 bases lying between them. The CDR3 is 15 residues long. The CDR3 protein is CASSLMDATNEKLFF. The DNA of the CDR3 is TGTGCCAGCAGCTTGATGGATGCAACTAATGAAAAACTGTTTTTT.

V usage is TRBV2 and J usage is TRBJ2-7, with D possibly matching TRBD2 (6 bases). Germline lookup yields CDR1 SNHLY and CDR2 FYNNEI. CDR3 size: 14 residues. The V gene lost 5 bases and the J gene lost 1 base, with 12 bases spanning the gap. CDR3 sequence: CASSPIAVSYEQYF. In nucleotides, the CDR3 is TGTGCCAGCAGTCCTATAGCGGTGTCCTACGAGCAGTACTTC. Drawing the rest from reference TRBV2 and TRBJ2-7, the complete variable domain is EPEVTQTPSHQVTQMGQEVILRCVPISNHLYFYWYRQILGQKVEFLVSFYNNEISEKSEIFDDQFSVERPDGSNFTLKIRSTKLEDSAMYFCASSPIAVSYEQYFGPGTRLTVT.

The gene calls are TRBV7-2 and TRBJ2-3; 8 positions agree with TRBD2. CDR1 is SGHTA and CDR2 is FQGNSA in the germline V gene. CDR3 length equals 16 residues. V was clipped by 1 base and J by 4 bases; unmatched bases: 7. The CDR3 nucleotides read TGTGCCAGCAGCTTAGATGTCGGGGGGGCTTCAGATACGCAGTATTTT. The encoded protein is CASSLDVGGASDTQYF. Full variable domain (rest looked up from reference TRBV7-2 and TRBJ2-3): GAGVSQSPSNKVTEKGKDVELRCDPISGHTALYWYRQSLGQGLEFLIYFQGNSAPDKSGLPSDRFSAERTGGSVSTLTIQRTQQEDSAVYLCASSLDVGGASDTQYFGPGTRLTVL.

The chain is built from TRBV2 and TRBJ1-3; no definite D call. The CDR3 is made up of 15 amino acids. V lost 8 bases and J 0 bases, leaving 14 bases between the germline ends. From germline, CDR1 is SNHLY and CDR2 FYNNEI. The CDR3 DNA sequence: TGTGCCAGCGGGAGCGGCTCCAACTCTGGAAACACCATATATTTT. Translating it yields CASGSGSNSGNTIYF.

The gene calls are TRBV7-6 and TRBJ2-5; 7 bases are shared with TRBD2. The J call could be wrong; TRBJ2-7 is a better fit for the DNA end. The CDR3 runs 16 residues. The V gene's germline CDR1 is SGHVS and CDR2 FNYEAQ. The CDR3, as DNA: TGTGCCAGCAGCTTAGCCTCTCTAGCGGCCCCGGGCGAGCAGTACTTC. This codes for CASSLASLAAPGEQYF.

The sample holds a few counts of this clone. The chain recombines TRBV11-3 with TRBJ2-1; TRBD2 might be the D (6 bases). From germline, CDR1 is SGHNT and CDR2 YENEEA. The CDR3 runs to 14 residues. Trimming shortened V by 5 bases and J by 9 bases, and 17 bases separated the two germline ends. The CDR3 nucleotides read TGTGCCAGCAGCCCCCCTGGGGAGGTAGGTGAGCAGTTCTTC. Amino acids: CASSPPGEVGEQFF.